The rows below give T cell receptor beta chains drawn from one sample of a study of blood T cell repertoires in COVID-19. Libraries were prepared by immunoSEQ multiplex PCR; TCRdb keeps only in-frame clonotypes and omits some of them. This sample has about 210,000 clones, with 88% found just once. The material sequenced was peripheral blood. The receptors derive from a man between 18 and 35 years old with active or convalescent COVID-19. CDR3s include the opening cysteine and the closing phenylalanine or tryptophan. The order of the fields is CDR3 DNA, CDR3 protein, V gene, clone size, J gene, D gene. The D gene is left open where the match is weak. Size values are once, few and many counts, or a class for expanded clones, and some rows have none.

TGTGCCAGCAGTTGGACAGAGAACACTGAAGCTTTCTTT CASSWTENTEAFF TRBV12-3/TRBV12-4 - TRBJ1-1 -
TGCGCCAGCAGCTCCGGGACAGGGGACTCTGGAAACACCATATATTTT CASSSGTGDSGNTIYF TRBV5-1 few TRBJ1-3 TRBD1
TGTGCCAGCAGCCCGAGCGGGGGGGCCGGCACAGATACGCAGTATTTT CASSPSGGAGTDTQYF TRBV3-1/TRBV3-2 - TRBJ2-3 TRBD2
TGTGCCAGCAGTACAGGGGCGGTCACTGAAGCTTTCTTT CASSTGAVTEAFF TRBV27 - TRBJ1-1 TRBD1
TGTGCCAGCAGTTTAGGCGGGCCTGGCTACACCTTC CASSLGGPGYTF TRBV28 - TRBJ1-2 -
TGTGCCATCTGCTCCGGGACAAGCTCCTACAATGAGCAGTTCTTC CAICSGTSSYNEQFF TRBV10-3 - TRBJ2-1 -
TGTGCCAGCAGTTTACTTAATTCACCCCTCCACTTT CASSLLNSPLHF TRBV27 once TRBJ1-6 -
TGTGCCAGCAGCTTAGAAGGTGGCAGGGTGAACACTGAAGCTTTCTTT CASSLEGGRVNTEAFF TRBV7-2 - TRBJ1-1 -
TGTGCCAGTGCGAGGACTAGCGGGAGTGCAGATACGCAGTATTTT CASARTSGSADTQYF TRBV6-5 - TRBJ2-3 TRBD2
TGTGCCAGCAGTTGGCTAGCGGGGGGTACCGGGGAGCTGTTTTTT CASSWLAGGTGELFF TRBV6-2/TRBV6-3 - TRBJ2-2 TRBD2
TGTGCCAGTAGCGGGACTGATTCCTACGAGCAGTACTTC CASSGTDSYEQYF TRBV19 - TRBJ2-7 -
TGTGCCAGCAGTTTCGGGACAGGGTTATCCGCAGATACGCAGTATTTT CASSFGTGLSADTQYF TRBV27 - TRBJ2-3 TRBD1
TGTGCCAGCAGCCTCGGGACAGGGGCCTACGAGCAGTACTTC CASSLGTGAYEQYF TRBV11-2 - TRBJ2-7 TRBD1
TGTGCCAGCAGCCAGGGTTTGGATGGCTACACCTTC CASSQGLDGYTF TRBV25-1 - TRBJ1-2 -
TGCGCCAGCAGCTTGGACGTGGTCCAGGGCACCGGGGAGCTGTTTTTT CASSLDVVQGTGELFF TRBV5-1 - TRBJ2-2 -
TGTGCCAGCAGCCAAGACAGGGGGTATTTGTACGGCTACACCTTC CASSQDRGYLYGYTF TRBV3-1/TRBV3-2 - TRBJ1-2 TRBD1
TGTGCCAGCTCTGGACAGAAGAACACTGAAGCTTTCTTT CASSGQKNTEAFF TRBV6-5 - TRBJ1-1 -
TGTGCCAGCAGCTTGCAGGGGCCCTACGAGCAGTACTTC CASSLQGPYEQYF TRBV7-2 - TRBJ2-7 -
TGCAGCGTGAGACTAGCGGGAAATGAGCAGTTCTTC CSVRLAGNEQFF TRBV29-1 - TRBJ2-1 TRBD2
TGTGCCAGCAGCCCGGTGAATGGACAGGAATCCTACAATGAGCAGTTCTTC CASSPVNGQESYNEQFF TRBV7-2 - TRBJ2-1 TRBD1
TGTGCCAGCAGTTACCCGGACAGACCCCATTCACCCCTCCACTTT CASSYPDRPHSPLHF TRBV6-2/TRBV6-3 once TRBJ1-6 -